The 16 T cell receptor beta chains below were found in one sample sequenced in a study of PD-L1 blockade in urothelial cancer. The time point: pretreatment peripheral blood. Produced via immunoSEQ multiplex PCR; TCRdb's table is partial and in-frame only. The data show 75,000 to 95,000 clones, roughly 80% seen once. The source material was PBMCs, sampled around atezolizumab (anti-PD-L1) treatment. The source of these receptors is a middle-aged man with urothelial cancer.

The V and J genes are TRBV4-3 and TRBJ1-2; perhaps TRBD1 as D (5 bases). The CDR3 totals 14 residues. Trimming removed 4 bases at V and 5 bases at J, with 14 bases between. Germline lookup yields CDR1 LGHNA and CDR2 YSLEER. The CDR3 loop reads CASSPSIGTYGYTF. Here the CDR3 DNA reads TGCGCCAGCAGCCCTTCGATTGGGACTTATGGCTACACCTTC.

The CDR3 DNA is TGTGCCAGCACCTTCGAAACGAGAACCGGGGAGCTGTTTTTT. Translation gives CASTFETRTGELFF. The rearrangement uses TRBV11-1 and TRBJ2-2; D is ambiguous. CDR3 length equals 14 residues. Trimming stripped 7 bases from V and 5 bases from J, with 14 bases between. In germline, CDR1 is SGHAT, CDR2 FQDESV (reference sequence).

This clone has more than one count but fewer than ten. The chain recombines TRBV6-1 with TRBJ1-2; 8 bases are a match to TRBD1. After removal of 10 bases from V and 4 bases from J, the junction contained 8 bases not matched to a gene. The CDR3 runs to 13 residues. Looked up from germline, CDR1 is MNHNS and CDR2 is SASEGT. DNA of the CDR3: TGTGCCATCGGACAGGGTACCTTCTATGGCTACACCTTC. It specifies CAIGQGTFYGYTF.

V and J are TRBV19 and TRBJ2-2; maybe TRBD1 (6 bases). The CDR3 runs 12 residues. V dropped 10 bases and J dropped 2 bases, with 8 bases sitting between them. CDR1 is LNHDA and CDR2 is SQIVND in the germline V gene (reference sequence). The CDR3 nucleotides read TGTGCCATACAGGGAAACACCGGGGAGCTGTTTTTT. Translating it yields CAIQGNTGELFF.

This chain connects TRBV5-1 to TRBJ2-1; 10 nucleotides agree with TRBD2. The germline gives CDR1 SGHRS, CDR2 YFSETQ. Trimming took 4 bases from V and 3 from J; bases not matched to a gene: 7. The CDR3 loop spans 16 amino acids. The CDR3 nucleotides are TGCGCCAGCAGCCGAACATGGACTAGCGGCTACAATGAGCAGTTCTTC. It is translated as CASSRTWTSGYNEQFF.

V usage is TRBV7-3 and J usage is TRBJ2-1, with 7 bases that match TRBD2. The CDR3 length is 15 residues. Germline trimming cut 5 bases from V and 4 bases from J; bases unmatched to any gene: 8. Germline CDR1 is SGHTA and CDR2 is FQGTGA. CDR3 bases: TGTGCCAGCAGCCCCAGCGGGGACCCTTACAATGAGCAGTTCTTC. Its protein product is CASSPSGDPYNEQFF.

There are a few counts of this clone. V is TRBV5-3 and J is TRBJ1-4; no definite D call. TRBV5-3 is given ORF status, its function remaining uncertain. CDR3 length: 16 residues. Trimming took off 4 bases at V and 3 bases at J, with 16 bases between the two ends. CDR3 protein: CARSHPSQQANEKLFF. The CDR3 coding sequence is TGTGCCAGAAGCCATCCCTCTCAGCAGGCTAATGAAAAACTGTTTTTT.

The chain carries TRBV28 and TRBJ2-1, with 8 bases lining up with TRBD2. The CDR3 is made up of 12 amino acids. V trimming: 7 bases; J trimming: 8 bases; junction bases outside the gene matches: 4. The germline V gene encodes CDR1 MDHEN and CDR2 SYDVKM. Written as DNA, the CDR3 is TGTGCCAGCACCACCGGGAGGGATGAGCAGTTCTTC. Its protein is CASTTGRDEQFF.

CDR3 in amino acids: CASSHNGQAPYEQYF. CDR3 bases: TGTGCCAGCAGTCATAATGGACAGGCCCCCTACGAGCAGTACTTC. The rearrangement links TRBV7-9 to TRBJ2-7, with 7 bases lining up with TRBD1. In germline, CDR1 is SEHNR, CDR2 FQNEAQ (reference sequence). The CDR3 loop spans 15 amino acids. V lost 6 bases, J lost 2 bases, and 10 bases stayed unmatched.

The chain uses TRBV19 and TRBJ2-3, with TRBD1 matching over 8 bases. The CDR3 is 15 amino acids. V was clipped by 4 bases and J by 4 bases; unmatched bases: 7. Germline V lookup: CDR1 LNHDA, CDR2 SQIVND (reference sequence). This CDR3 is CASSRGQEGSDTQYF. The CDR3 nucleotides read TGTGCCAGTAGTAGGGGACAGGAAGGTTCAGATACGCAGTATTTT.

This chain links TRBV19 with TRBJ1-4, with D possibly matching TRBD1 (6 bases). This CDR3 spans 10 amino acids. Germline values: CDR1 LNHDA, CDR2 SQIVND (reference sequence). Trimming cost V 9 bases and J 8 bases, with 7 bases left between them. DNA for the CDR3: TGTGCCAGCAGGGGCGAAAAACTGTTTTTT. Its translation is CASRGEKLFF.

This sequence joins TRBV29-1 and TRBJ1-1; D possibly corresponds to TRBD1 (6 bases). Trimming pared 3 bases from V and 5 bases from J, leaving 16 bases between. Looked up from germline, CDR1 is SQVTM and CDR2 is ANQGSEA. This CDR3 region has 14 residues. Here the CDR3 reads CSVESRGAGTEAFF. In DNA form, the CDR3 reads TGCAGCGTTGAGAGTCGGGGGGCAGGTACTGAAGCTTTCTTT.

The V gene is TRBV9, the J gene TRBJ2-3, with 11 nucleotides matching TRBD2. CDR1 is SGDLS and CDR2 is YYNGEE in the germline V gene. V shed 3 bases and J 6 bases; nucleotides not matched to a gene: 9. The CDR3 extends over 16 amino acids. The CDR3 reads CASSETSGRGGDTQYF. The CDR3 bases are TGTGCCAGCAGCGAAACTAGCGGGAGAGGAGGGGATACGCAGTATTTT.

The chain couples TRBV28 to TRBJ1-1; the D gene is possibly TRBD1 (5 bases). Per the germline V gene, CDR1 is MDHEN and CDR2 is SYDVKM. Trimming removed 3 bases from V and 0 bases from J, with 14 bases in between. The CDR3 is made up of 16 amino acids. CDR3 sequence: CASSFGRQGLNTEAFF. Here the CDR3 DNA reads TGTGCCAGCAGTTTCGGGCGCCAGGGCTTGAACACTGAAGCTTTCTTT.

CDR3 in amino acids: CASTPGGALYVGELFF. The CDR3 nucleotides read TGTGCCAGTACCCCGGGGGGGGCTTTGTATGTCGGGGAGCTGTTTTTT. The rearrangement joins TRBV19 to TRBJ2-2; TRBD2 matches 8 bases. CDR3 size: 16 residues. Germline CDR1 LNHDA, CDR2 SQIVND (reference sequence). V dropped 7 bases and J dropped 7; count of bases not matched to a gene: 14.

This rearrangement joins TRBV7-2 to TRBJ2-5, with D possibly matching TRBD1 (6 bases). With 5 bases removed from V and 3 bases from J, the gap between germline ends came to 13 bases. CDR3 length: 14 residues. Germline CDR1 SGHTA, CDR2 FQGNSA. The CDR3 protein is CASSAQQGKETQYF. CDR3 DNA sequence: TGTGCCAGCAGCGCCCAACAGGGAAAAGAGACCCAGTACTTC.